This TCR beta chain was found in a study of Ad26.COV2.S vaccination and SARS-CoV-2 variants. Study-wide results and caveats: Breadth measured for non-spike TCRs was similar across vaccine and placebo recipients. Higher spike-specific TCR breadth was found in vaccine recipients than in placebo recipients.

The CDR3 covers 13 residues. Between the trimmed V and J ends, which lost 4 bases and 1 base, there was a span of 10 bases. CDR1 is GTSNPN, CDR2 SVGIG, per germline (reference sequence). As to this clone: Its antigen is undetermined.

Here immunoSEQ multiplex PCR was the method, and the copy in TCRdb shows in-frame clones only, minus some. The sample gives more than 300,000 clones, about 87% of which show up once; around 6.4% is in the top ten. Treatment described: roughly 18 received Ad26.COV2.S at low or high dose, single or two shots; 5 received placebo; per-sample allocation not given. Sampling was performed 63 days after the first vaccine or placebo injection. The V gene is TRBV30, the J gene TRBJ1-1; D unresolved. The sequencing used peripheral blood, collected in a trial of Ad26.COV2.S vaccine versus placebo. The TCR originated in a person between 18 and 60 years old who received the Ad26.COV2.S COVID-19 vaccine or a placebo. CDR3 sequence: CAWNSATNTEAFF. As DNA, the CDR3 is TGTGCCTGGAACAGTGCTACGAACACTGAAGCTTTCTTT.